This entry describes one TCR beta chain. What it binds is not known. This entry is derived from a study of CD8 T cells in Susac syndrome. General study points: The TCR sequencing and HLA analysis in the study involved a relatively small number of individuals, as the study acknowledged. In Susac syndrome, CD4+ T cell repertoires lacked any clonal expansion.

This CDR3 is built from 13 residues. The ends were cut back, 8 bases at V and 6 bases at J, with 16 bases in the middle. An amount of RNA that ranged from roughly 0.5 to 1 ug was reverse transcribed with random hexamers. MiXCR, run by TCRdb on the immunoSEQ multiplex PCR reads, gives a single entry per CDR3 protein. The repertoire has about 140,000 distinct CDR3 sequences, more than 85% of them found once; the top ten carry around 0.15%. From blood CD8+ and CD4+ T cells, TCR beta sequences were generated. The sample was CD4+ T cells from PBMCs. The rearrangement uses TRBV12-3 or TRBV12-4 and TRBJ1-2, with D hard to call. This sequence was found in a human donor with Susac syndrome. The CDR3 here is CASGRSRSDGYTF. CDR3 DNA sequence: TGTGCCAGCGGGCGGTCGAGGTCGGATGGCTACACCTTC.